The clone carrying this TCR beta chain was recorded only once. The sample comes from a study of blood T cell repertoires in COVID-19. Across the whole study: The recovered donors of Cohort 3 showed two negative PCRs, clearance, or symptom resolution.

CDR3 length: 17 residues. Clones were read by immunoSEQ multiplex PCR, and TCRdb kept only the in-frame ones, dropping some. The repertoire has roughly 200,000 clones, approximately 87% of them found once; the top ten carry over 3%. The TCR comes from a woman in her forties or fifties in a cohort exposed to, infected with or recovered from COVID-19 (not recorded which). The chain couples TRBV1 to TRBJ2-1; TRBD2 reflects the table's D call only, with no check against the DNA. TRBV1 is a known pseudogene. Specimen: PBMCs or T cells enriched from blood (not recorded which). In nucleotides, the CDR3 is TGCACCAGCAGGGGTGGACTAGCGGGGGGGCAAACGAATGAGCAGTTCTTC. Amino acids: CTSRGGLAGGQTNEQFF.